This is a list of T cell receptor beta chains from one sample in a study of blood T cell repertoires in COVID-19. Clones were sequenced by immunoSEQ multiplex PCR, and TCRdb holds only the in-frame ones, with some missing. The sample contains 55,000 to 75,000 clones, around 90% of which appear only once. The sequencing sample was made of peripheral blood. The source is a human donor with active COVID-19. The donor label of this sample is uncertain. The CDR3 runs from the conserved cysteine through the conserved F or W. Each record gives: J gene, V gene, D gene, clone size, CDR3 protein, CDR3 DNA. The D gene is left open where the match is weak. Not all rows give a size; the values are once, few, many and, for expanded clones, a class.

>TRBJ2-7|TRBV5-4|-|-
CASSGPGTSYEQYF
TGTGCCAGCAGCGGACCCGGGACATCCTACGAGCAGTACTTC
>TRBJ2-2|TRBV2|-|-
CASSENIGVGNTGELFF
TGTGCCAGCAGTGAAAATATCGGGGTGGGGAACACCGGGGAGCTGTTTTTT
>TRBJ1-5|TRBV7-8|-|-
CASSLDSSNQPQHF
TGTGCCAGCAGCTTAGACAGTAGCAATCAGCCCCAGCATTTT
>TRBJ1-5|TRBV30|-|few
CAWGNRDAQPQHF
TGTGCCTGGGGTAACAGGGACGCTCAGCCCCAGCATTTT
>TRBJ2-7|TRBV28|TRBD1|-
CASSLLGQGSDEQYF
TGTGCCAGCAGTTTATTGGGACAGGGGAGCGACGAGCAGTACTTC
>TRBJ2-1|TRBV7-2|TRBD2|-
CTSSLLAGSYNEQFF
TGTACCAGCAGCTTACTAGCGGGCTCCTACAATGAGCAGTTCTTC
>TRBJ2-7|TRBV5-1|-|-
CASSLGGLSYEQYF
TGCGCCAGCAGCTTGGGGGGGCTTTCCTACGAGCAGTACTTC
>TRBJ2-3|TRBV19|-|-
CASSGRQSSDTQYF
TGTGCCAGTAGTGGTCGACAGAGCTCAGATACGCAGTATTTT
>TRBJ2-7|TRBV6-5|TRBD2|-
CASSRGGMREQYF
TGTGCCAGCAGCCGGGGGGGGATGAGAGAGCAGTACTTC
>TRBJ1-5|TRBV13|-|-
CASSRGRGGQPQHF
TGTGCCAGCAGCCGCGGGCGGGGAGGGCAGCCCCAGCATTTT
>TRBJ2-3|TRBV6-6|TRBD1|many
CASTRGQGADTQYF
TGTGCCAGCACCCGGGGACAGGGGGCGGATACGCAGTATTTT
>TRBJ2-1|TRBV7-3|-|once
CASSPTDSEQFF
TGTGCCAGCAGCCCTACTGACAGCGAGCAGTTCTTC
>TRBJ1-5|TRBV4-1|TRBD1|large
CASSQSETGGLNQPQHF
TGCGCCAGCAGCCAAAGCGAGACAGGGGGCCTCAATCAGCCCCAGCATTTT
>TRBJ1-2|TRBV5-1|-|-
CASSLASGEGGYTF
TGCGCCAGCAGCTTGGCCTCAGGGGAGGGTGGCTACACCTTC
>TRBJ2-7|TRBV4-2|-|-
CASSHQDSIYEQYF
TGTGCCAGCAGCCACCAGGACAGTATCTACGAGCAGTACTTC
>TRBJ2-1|TRBV27|TRBD2|-
CATSGGYNEQFF
TGTGCCACTAGCGGGGGGTACAATGAGCAGTTCTTC
>TRBJ1-1|TRBV2|TRBD1|-
CASSGRTGGTEAFF
TGTGCCAGCAGTGGGAGGACAGGGGGGACTGAAGCTTTCTTT
>TRBJ2-1|TRBV4-1|TRBD2|-
CASSHASGRSKNEQFF
TGCGCCAGCAGTCACGCTAGCGGGAGGTCGAAAAATGAGCAGTTCTTC
>TRBJ2-2|TRBV6-1|TRBD2|-
CASSERPGGGNTGELFF
TGTGCCAGCAGTGAGCGCCCTGGGGGGGGGAACACCGGGGAGCTGTTTTTT
>TRBJ2-5|TRBV29-1|TRBD2|-
CSVEGTAGDSETQYF
TGCAGCGTTGAAGGGACGGCGGGGGATTCGGAGACCCAGTACTTC
>TRBJ2-7|TRBV21-1|-|-
CASSRNPTLSYEQYF
TGTGCCAGCAGCCGCAACCCGACACTCTCCTACGAGCAGTACTTC
>TRBJ2-1|TRBV5-4|TRBD2|-
CASNGAGTSGNEQFF
TGTGCCAGCAATGGGGCCGGGACTAGCGGCAATGAGCAGTTCTTC
>TRBJ2-7|TRBV5-1|-|-
CASSLAGYNEQYF
TGCGCCAGCAGCTTGGCCGGGTACAACGAGCAGTACTTC
>TRBJ2-5|TRBV28|-|-
CASSTGPGTQYF
TGTGCCAGCAGTACAGGCCCCGGGACCCAGTACTTC
>TRBJ2-2|TRBV4-3|-|-
CASSQDFRQDTGELFF
TGCGCCAGCAGCCAAGATTTTCGACAGGACACCGGGGAGCTGTTTTTT